The 4 T cell receptor beta chains below come from one sample, sequenced in a study of response to subunit inactivated influenza vaccine. TCRdb redid the calling of the RT-PCR reads with MiXCR, one entry per CDR3 protein. The sample contains 500,000 to 750,000 distinct CDR3 sequences, approximately 14% of which appear only once. The specimen comprised PBMCs from blood, sampled about 13 days after vaccination. Every receptor here comes from a man aged 50-59 years who received an inactivated influenza vaccine.

This clonotype was observed a single time. The CDR3 DNA reads as TGTGCCAGCAGCTTGATCATCTCTGGGGCCAACGTCCTGACTTTC. It is translated as CASSLIISGANVLTF. The rearrangement joins TRBV5-5 to TRBJ2-6; no definite D call. The germline gives CDR1 SGHKS, CDR2 YYEKEE (reference sequence). The CDR3 sequence is 15 residues long. Between the trimmed V and J ends, which lost 1 base and 0 bases, there was a span of 5 bases.

The chain links TRBV20-1 to TRBJ1-6, with 8 positions matching TRBD1. Unmatched junction bases numbered 9, after V lost 2 bases and J lost 9 bases. This CDR3 region has 15 residues. The germline V gene has CDR1 DFQATT and CDR2 SNEGSKA (reference sequence). CDR3 in amino acids: CSARYQGQGASPLHF. The CDR3 region has the DNA TGCAGTGCTAGATATCAAGGACAGGGCGCTTCACCCCTCCACTTT.

This chain connects TRBV20-1 to TRBJ2-7; 10 nucleotides agree with TRBD2. The CDR3 consists of 15 residues. CDR1 DFQATT and CDR2 SNEGSKA come from the germline V gene (reference sequence). J lost 0 bases, V lost 3 bases, and 5 bases had no gene match. CDR3 coding DNA: TGCAGTGCTAGTCGCCTAGCGGGGGACTCCTACGAGCAGTACTTC. Its protein is CSASRLAGDSYEQYF.

This clonotype was picked up a small number of times. The rearrangement uses TRBV20-1 and TRBJ2-7, with D possibly TRBD1 on 5 matching bases. This CDR3 is built from 12 residues. The germline V gene has CDR1 DFQATT and CDR2 SNEGSKA (reference sequence). V was clipped by 4 bases and J by 1 base, with 8 bases between them. Written as DNA, the CDR3 is TGCAGTGCTACACAGGCTTCCTACGAGCAGTACTTC. Protein: CSATQASYEQYF.